Each of the 16 T cell receptor beta chains below was sequenced from the same sample in a study of T cell clones after liver transplantation. Data came from immunoSEQ multiplex PCR; TCRdb stores just in-frame clones and leaves some out. The table includes some 50,000 clones, 70% to 75% detected once. The sample consisted of CD4+ T cells from blood, taken at the 22-month timepoint. The source is a human patient who received a liver transplant. The T cells may come from the graft donor.

This clone was counted a few times. The rearrangement joins TRBV10-2 to TRBJ1-2, with D possibly TRBD1 on 5 matching bases. V was trimmed by 3 bases and J by 4 bases, leaving 9 bases between them. CDR3 size: 13 residues. CDR1 is WSHSY and CDR2 is SAAADI in the germline V gene. CDR3: CASSDGALYGYTF. The CDR3 bases are TGCGCCAGCAGTGACGGGGCTCTCTATGGCTACACCTTC.

The chain has TRBV6-6 and TRBJ1-1, with a possible D match to TRBD1 (5 bases). Between the trimmed V and J ends, which lost 3 bases and 4 bases, there was a span of 12 bases. The CDR3 loop spans 14 amino acids. The germline CDR1 and CDR2 sequences are MNHNY and SVGAGI (reference sequence). For the CDR3, the DNA is TGTGCCAGCAGTTATCAGGGTGTGAGCACTGAAGCTTTCTTT. As protein: CASSYQGVSTEAFF.

The CDR3 DNA is TGTGCCATCAAGAGTCAAGCGGGGGGGCGCAATGAGCAGTTCTTC. Its translation is CAIKSQAGGRNEQFF. The chain joins TRBV10-3 to TRBJ2-1; 10 positions match TRBD2. The junction had 9 bases not matched to a gene; V was cut back by 7 bases and J by 6 bases. Germline-derived CDR1 and CDR2 are ENHRY and SYGVKD. The CDR3 loop spans 15 amino acids.

The sample holds one count of this clone. This chain connects TRBV28 to TRBJ1-2; 7 bases map to TRBD1. Germline trimming cut 3 bases from V and 5 bases from J; bases unmatched to any gene: 6. Germline-derived CDR1 and CDR2 are MDHEN and SYDVKM. This CDR3 region has 14 residues. The CDR3 DNA follows: TGTGCCAGCAGTTTCCAGGGACAGTGGTATGGCTACACCTTC. It encodes CASSFQGQWYGYTF.

The V gene is TRBV14, the J gene TRBJ2-7; D gene unclear. The CDR3 contains 13 residues. The germline CDR1 and CDR2 sequences are SGHDN and FVKESK. Trimming shortened V by 4 bases and J by 7 bases, and 14 bases separated the two germline ends. The CDR3 protein is CASSPQWVGEQYF. CDR3 in DNA: TGTGCCAGCAGCCCACAGTGGGTTGGGGAGCAGTACTTC.

J is TRBJ2-5 and V is TRBV2; TRBD1 might be the D (6 bases). This CDR3 spans 14 amino acids. V lost 2 bases and J lost 5, with 12 bases in between. Germline CDR1 reads SNHLY; CDR2 reads FYNNEI. The CDR3 DNA follows: TGTGCCAGCAGTGAATTCAGGGGAAGGGAGACCCAGTACTTC. This translates into CASSEFRGRETQYF. The whole variable domain, remainder taken from reference TRBV2 and TRBJ2-5, is EPEVTQTPSHQVTQMGQEVILRCVPISNHLYFYWYRQILGQKVEFLVSFYNNEISEKSEIFDDQFSVERPDGSNFTLKIRSTKLEDSAMYFCASSEFRGRETQYFGPGTRLLVL.

The CDR3 DNA reads TGTGCCACCAGCAGAGAGGGCAGAGACTACGAGCAGTACTTC. This sequence encodes CATSREGRDYEQYF. The rearrangement uses TRBV15 and TRBJ2-7; D gene unclear. This CDR3 is 14 amino acids long. Trimming shortened V by 0 bases and J by 3 bases, and 9 bases separated the two germline ends. Germline values: CDR1 LNHNV, CDR2 YYDKDF (reference sequence).

A few counts support this clone. V gene TRBV2 combines with J gene TRBJ1-2; 7 positions agree with TRBD1. CDR1 and CDR2 from the germline V gene are SNHLY and FYNNEI. The CDR3 covers 15 residues. V gave up 6 bases and J gave up 0 bases; unmatched junction bases: 7. The chain's CDR3 is CASRDQGEANYGYTF. DNA for the CDR3: TGTGCCAGCAGGGACCAGGGGGAAGCTAACTATGGCTACACCTTC.

The rearrangement links TRBV5-5 to TRBJ1-4; 9 nucleotides line up with TRBD1. Germline CDR1 reads SGHKS; CDR2 reads YYEKEE (reference sequence). This CDR3 has 15 amino acids. The ends lost 3 bases at V and 8 bases at J; junction bases unmatched: 8. CDR3 amino acids: CASSSAQGAWEKLFF. The CDR3 region has the DNA TGTGCCAGCAGCTCGGCACAGGGGGCTTGGGAAAAACTGTTTTTT.

DNA of the CDR3: TGCGCCAGCAGCGTCACCCCAGGGGCCATCTCTGGAAACACCATATATTTT. Translating it yields CASSVTPGAISGNTIYF. The chain uses TRBV5-1 and TRBJ1-3; TRBD1 might be the D (6 bases). V lost 4 bases to trimming and J lost 0 bases, with 17 bases between them. The CDR3 is made up of 17 amino acids. Germline V lookup: CDR1 SGHRS, CDR2 YFSETQ.

The V gene is TRBV19, the J gene TRBJ1-2; D is possibly TRBD1 (5 bases). Trimming removed 3 bases at V and 3 bases at J, with 14 bases between. The CDR3 length is 15 residues. CDR1 is LNHDA, CDR2 SQIVND, per germline (reference sequence). The CDR3 sequence is CASSIYQGEDYGYTF. The CDR3 DNA reads TGTGCCAGTAGTATCTACCAGGGAGAAGACTATGGCTACACCTTC.

This chain uses TRBV25-1 with TRBJ2-1; no definite D call. The CDR3 spans 16 residues. Germline CDR1 and CDR2: MGHDK and SYGVNS. V lost 3 bases to trimming and J lost 5 bases, with 17 bases between them. The CDR3 loop reads CASSDMRSGLNNEQFF. The CDR3 nucleotides read TGTGCCAGCAGTGATATGAGGTCAGGTTTGAACAATGAGCAGTTCTTC.

The chain carries TRBV7-2 and TRBJ2-3, with D uncertain. This CDR3 has 13 residues. Germline CDR1 SGHTA, CDR2 FQGNSA. Trimming stripped 5 bases from V and 5 bases from J, with 11 bases between. The CDR3 is CASSPQARDTQYF. CDR3 coding DNA: TGTGCCAGCAGCCCCCAGGCTAGAGATACGCAGTATTTT.

This clone occurred many times. The V call is TRBV27, the J call TRBJ2-7; D is tentatively TRBD1 or TRBD2 (7 bases each). Trimming took off 3 bases at V and 9 bases at J, with 12 bases between the two ends. Germline-derived CDR1 and CDR2 are MNHEY and SMNVEV (reference sequence). The CDR3 runs 12 residues. CDR3 sequence (DNA): TGTGCCAGCAGTTTGTCAGGGGGGGTGCAGTACTTC. This encodes CASSLSGGVQYF.

The chain uses TRBV7-9 and TRBJ2-3; 14 bases are shared with TRBD2. CDR1 and CDR2 from the germline V gene are SEHNR and FQNEAQ (reference sequence). V shed 0 bases, J shed 4 bases, and the junction held 0 bases outside the gene matches. The length of the CDR3 is 16 residues. The CDR3 region is CASSLATSGGADTQYF. DNA of the CDR3: TGTGCCAGCAGCTTAGCGACTAGCGGGGGGGCAGATACGCAGTATTTT.

The rearrangement uses TRBV29-1 and TRBJ1-1; no reliable D call. The germline gives CDR1 SQVTM, CDR2 ANQGSEA. The CDR3 contains 12 residues. V was pared by 4 bases and J by 1 base, with 7 bases between. The CDR3 region is CSVGSKNTEAFF. DNA for the CDR3: TGCAGCGTTGGGTCCAAGAACACTGAAGCTTTCTTT.